The rows below give T cell receptor beta chains drawn from one sample of a study of blood T cell repertoires in COVID-19. This table comes from immunoSEQ multiplex PCR, and its TCRdb copy is limited to in-frame clones, with some not included. The sample lists about 140,000 clones, almost 85% seen once, with around 2.9% in the top ten. The sample consisted of peripheral blood. The origin of the receptors is a man between 50 and 59 years old with acute or convalescent COVID-19. CDR3s include the opening cysteine and the closing phenylalanine or tryptophan. A D gene is named only where the DNA matches it firmly. Expanded clones get a size class; other rows say once, few or many, or leave the size out.

>.|TRBV7-8|TRBD2|TRBJ2-1
TGTGCCAGCAGCTTAGCACCTAAGGGTCGAGGGAGGGATGAGCAGTTCTTC
CASSLAPKGRGRDEQFF
>.|TRBV5-1|TRBD1|TRBJ2-7
TGCGCCAGCAGTCGAGTTACCGGGACAGGGATTTACGAGCAGTACTTC
CASSRVTGTGIYEQYF
>many|TRBV19|.|TRBJ1-1
TGTGCCAGTAGTATAGGGTTGAGACAGTTGAACACTGAAGCTTTCTTT
CASSIGLRQLNTEAFF
>.|TRBV7-2|.|TRBJ1-1
TGTGCCAGCAGCATACTTCCCGGGTCGGCTGAAGCTTTCTTT
CASSILPGSAEAFF
>.|TRBV5-4|TRBD1|TRBJ2-2
TGTGCCAGCAGCTTGGCTCCGGGACAGGGGGCCGACGGGGAGCTGTTTTTT
CASSLAPGQGADGELFF
>few|TRBV7-3|TRBD2|TRBJ2-7
TGTGCCAGCAGTCTAGCGGGAGGAGGGGCCTACGAGCAGTACTTC
CASSLAGGGAYEQYF
>once|TRBV10-3|.|TRBJ2-1
TGTGCCATCAGAGAACAGGTCCTGTTAGACAATGAGCAGTTCTTC
CAIREQVLLDNEQFF
>.|TRBV11-2|.|TRBJ2-5
TGTGCCAGCAGCTTAGGAGCAGGGGCTGGAGAGACCCAGTACTTC
CASSLGAGAGETQYF
>.|TRBV7-3|TRBD1|TRBJ1-4
TGTGCCAGCAGCAACGACAGGGTCGATAAACTGTTTTTT
CASSNDRVDKLFF
>.|TRBV12-3/TRBV12-4|.|TRBJ2-3
TGTGCCAGCAGTAGCGGCTTCACAGATACGCAGTATTTT
CASSSGFTDTQYF
>.|TRBV18|TRBD1|TRBJ1-2
TGTGCCAGCTCACCGGACAGGGTCGGTGGCTACACCTTC
CASSPDRVGGYTF
>.|TRBV19|TRBD1|TRBJ1-2
TGTGCCAGTAGTCCATGGACAGGGCGGAATAACTATGGCTACACCTTC
CASSPWTGRNNYGYTF
>once|TRBV6-5|.|TRBJ2-2
TGTGCCAGCAGCGCTAGGAACACCGGGGAGCTGTTTTTT
CASSARNTGELFF
>.|TRBV19|.|TRBJ1-1
TGTGCCAGTACTATATTTGTTGCCCCCGGCCGGGGGGCGAGGAACACTGAAGCTTTCTTT
CASTIFVAPGRGARNTEAFF
>.|TRBV4-1|.|TRBJ1-1
TGCGCCAGCAAACTTAGGCCCGGGGAGACTGAAGCTTTCTTT
CASKLRPGETEAFF
>.|TRBV19|TRBD1|TRBJ1-5
TGTGCCAGTAGTATGGGACCGGGACAGGGAAGGAATCAGCCCCAGCATTTT
CASSMGPGQGRNQPQHF
>.|TRBV11-3|.|TRBJ2-7
TGTGCCAGCAGCCCAAGAGAGTCCTACGAGCAGTACTTC
CASSPRESYEQYF
>.|TRBV6-5|.|TRBJ2-7
TGTGCCAGCACGGAGAGTATCTACGAGCAGTACTTC
CASTESIYEQYF
>.|TRBV20-1|.|TRBJ2-7
TGCAGTGCTAGGGTCGGTTACGAGCAGTACTTC
CSARVGYEQYF
>.|TRBV6-1|.|TRBJ1-2
TGTGCCAGCAGTGAAGAAGCAGGCTACTATGGCTACACCTTC
CASSEEAGYYGYTF
>.|TRBV10-3|.|TRBJ1-2
TGTGCCATCAGTGAGCGATTTACTAATGGCTACACCTTC
CAISERFTNGYTF
>.|TRBV27|TRBD1|TRBJ2-7
TGTGCCAGCAGAACGACAGGGCCAATGGGGTTGTACGAGCAGTACTTC
CASRTTGPMGLYEQYF
>.|TRBV4-1|.|TRBJ2-1
TGCGCCAGCAGCCACCGGTTTGACAATGAGCAGTTCTTC
CASSHRFDNEQFF
>.|TRBV30|TRBD2|TRBJ2-1
TGTGCCTGGAGTTGGGCGGGGGGCGTTGAGCAGTTCTTC
CAWSWAGGVEQFF
>once|TRBV7-6|.|TRBJ2-1
TGTGCCAGCAGTAAGACAGTGGGCCTTTACAATGAGCAGTTCTTC
CASSKTVGLYNEQFF